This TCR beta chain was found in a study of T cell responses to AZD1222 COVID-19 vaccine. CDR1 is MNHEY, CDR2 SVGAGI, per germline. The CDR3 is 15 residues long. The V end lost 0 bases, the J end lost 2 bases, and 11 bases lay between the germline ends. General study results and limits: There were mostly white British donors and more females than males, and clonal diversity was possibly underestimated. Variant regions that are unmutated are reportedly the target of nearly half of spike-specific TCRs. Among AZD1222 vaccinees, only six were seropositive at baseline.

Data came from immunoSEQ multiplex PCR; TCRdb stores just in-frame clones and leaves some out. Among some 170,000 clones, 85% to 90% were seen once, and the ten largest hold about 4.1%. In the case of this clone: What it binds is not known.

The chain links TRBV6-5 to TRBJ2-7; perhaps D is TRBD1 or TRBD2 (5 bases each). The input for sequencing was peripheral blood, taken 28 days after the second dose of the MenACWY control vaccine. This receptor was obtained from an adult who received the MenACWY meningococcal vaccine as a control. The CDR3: CASSYSSGPPYEQYF. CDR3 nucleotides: TGTGCCAGCAGTTACTCCTCGGGACCTCCCTACGAGCAGTACTTC.